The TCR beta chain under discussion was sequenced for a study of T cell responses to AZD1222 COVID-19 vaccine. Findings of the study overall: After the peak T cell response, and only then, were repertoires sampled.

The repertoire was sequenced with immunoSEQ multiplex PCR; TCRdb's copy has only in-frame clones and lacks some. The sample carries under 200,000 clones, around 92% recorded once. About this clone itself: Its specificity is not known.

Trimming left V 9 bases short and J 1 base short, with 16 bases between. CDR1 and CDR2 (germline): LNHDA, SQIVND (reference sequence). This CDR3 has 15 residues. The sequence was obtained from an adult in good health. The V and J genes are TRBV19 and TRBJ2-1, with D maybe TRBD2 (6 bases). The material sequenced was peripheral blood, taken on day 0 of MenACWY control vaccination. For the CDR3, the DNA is TGTGCCAGCAGACCTGGGGGAGGATCCTACAATGAGCAGTTCTTC. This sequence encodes CASRPGGGSYNEQFF.